This T cell receptor beta chain appears in the sequencing data of a study of shared clonotypes between healthy human individuals. Germline V CDR1 and CDR2: KGHSH, LQKENI. The CDR3 is made up of 16 amino acids. The V and J ends lost 2 bases and 0 bases respectively, with 12 bases between them. Produced via immunoSEQ multiplex PCR; TCRdb's table is partial and in-frame only. This table has just under 350,000 clones, more than 60% appearing once. This clone was detected a few times. Antigen unknown. Points from the study as a whole: Only blood was sampled, and tissue TCR repertoires likely differ from blood ones. The low donor count limited represented genetic and exposure-history diversity. A handful of donors shared about 4.5% of their naive CD4 clonotypes.

The sample consisted of memory CD4+ T cells sorted from blood. Stated subset: CD45RA-negative fraction. This rearrangement joins TRBV18 to TRBJ2-3; maybe TRBD1 (5 bases). The receptor was derived from a man aged 30 to 45 in good health. The DNA of the CDR3 is TGTGCCAGCTCACCAAGGGGAATGACTAGCACAGATACGCAGTATTTT. This sequence encodes CASSPRGMTSTDTQYF.